The 23 T cell receptor beta chains listed next were all sequenced from one sample in a study of OX40 agonist ivuxolimab in advanced cancers. Some clones are missing from TCRdb's copy, which holds only in-frame ones; the method was immunoSEQ multiplex PCR. This sample carries about 28,000 clones, around 86% of them seen once, and the ten largest clones take 25%. This material consisted of CD4+ or CD8+ T cells sorted from blood, taken in a trial of the OX40 agonist ivuxolimab. The source of these receptors is an adult with an advanced solid tumor such as melanoma, head and neck, liver or kidney cancer.

The chain couples TRBV2 to TRBJ2-7; 9 bases are a match to TRBD2. The CDR3 loop spans 15 amino acids. Germline values: CDR1 SNHLY, CDR2 FYNNEI. The junction had 7 bases not matched to a gene; V was cut back by 6 bases and J by 1 base. This chain's CDR3 is CASRELAGASYEQYF. CDR3 in DNA: TGTGCCAGCAGGGAATTAGCGGGAGCGTCCTACGAGCAGTACTTC.

The chain uses TRBV5-6 and TRBJ2-5, with 7 bases aligning to TRBD1. V gave up 4 bases and J gave up 4 bases; unmatched junction bases: 4. Per germline, CDR1 SGHDT and CDR2 YYEEEE. The CDR3 sequence is 13 residues long. The CDR3 DNA is TGTGCCAGCAGCCTGACAGGGCGAGAGACCCAGTACTTC. Its translation is CASSLTGRETQYF.

The CDR3 nucleotides are TGTGCCAGCAGTGCCGGGCCAAGAGGCCATGAGCAGTTCTTC. This translates into CASSAGPRGHEQFF. The gene calls are TRBV27 and TRBJ2-1; D gene uncertain. The CDR3 runs to 14 residues. Germline assignment: CDR1 MNHEY and CDR2 SMNVEV (reference sequence). V lost 5 bases, J lost 8 bases, and 16 bases lay in between.

The V and J genes are TRBV4-1 and TRBJ2-3; 9 bases are shared with TRBD2. Trimming cost V 5 bases and J 2 bases; bases outside gene matches: 5. The germline CDR1 and CDR2 sequences are MGHRA and YSYEKL. This CDR3 contains 15 residues. The CDR3 region has the DNA TGCGCCAGCAGCGTACTAGCGGGTCCCACAGATACGCAGTATTTT. This sequence encodes CASSVLAGPTDTQYF.

For this clone: Relative to the germline gene, one junction end is altered; a read error may explain this. The chain couples TRBV7-9 to TRBJ1-2; 8 positions match TRBD1. The CDR3 is 12 amino acids. Germline V lookup: CDR1 SEHNR, CDR2 FQNEAQ (reference sequence). CDR3 residues: CASSSDRGGHTF. In DNA form, the CDR3 reads TGTGCCAGCAGCAGTGACAGGGGTGGCCACACCTTC.

The gene calls are TRBV21-1 and TRBJ2-3; TRBD1, the table's D call, was not compared with the DNA. TRBV21-1 is recorded as a pseudogene. This CDR3 spans 16 amino acids. CDR3 nucleotides: TGTGCCAGCAGCAAGGGACAGGGGGCGTGCACAGATACGCAGTATTTT. It specifies CASSKGQGACTDTQYF.

CDR3 sequence reads: CASSVQGGDYGYTF. CDR3 in DNA: TGTGCCAGCAGTGTACAAGGGGGTGACTATGGCTACACCTTC. The chain combines TRBV28 with TRBJ1-2; TRBD1 is a possible D gene (6 bases). Trimming took off 5 bases at V and 3 bases at J, with 13 bases between the two ends. Germline loops: CDR1 MDHEN, CDR2 SYDVKM. CDR3 size: 14 residues.

V usage is TRBV30 and J usage is TRBJ1-1, with no clear D. CDR1 and CDR2 (germline): GTSNPN, SVGIG (reference sequence). CDR3 length: 14 residues. With 3 bases removed from V and 5 bases from J, the gap between germline ends came to 16 bases. CDR3 in DNA: TGTGCCTGGAGCTCCCCGGGATGGCTTACTGAAGCTTTCTTT. It codes for CAWSSPGWLTEAFF. Together with reference TRBV30 and TRBJ1-1, the CDR3 gives the full variable domain: SQTIHQWPATLVQPVGSPLSLECTVEGTSNPNLYWYRQAAGRGLQLLFYSVGIGQISSEVPQNLSASRPQDRQFILSSKKLLLSDSGFYLCAWSSPGWLTEAFFGQGTRLTVV.

The V gene is TRBV2, the J gene TRBJ2-7; tentatively, D is TRBD2 (7 bases). The CDR3 length is 15 residues. The germline V gene has CDR1 SNHLY and CDR2 FYNNEI. V was shortened by 2 bases and J by 1 base, with 12 bases between the two germline ends. The CDR3 nucleotides are TGTGCCAGCAGTGAAAGGGGGGGGACTTCCTACGAGCAGTACTTC. Translated, it gives CASSERGGTSYEQYF. The entire variable domain, with the rest obtained from reference TRBV2 and TRBJ2-7, is as follows: EPEVTQTPSHQVTQMGQEVILRCVPISNHLYFYWYRQILGQKVEFLVSFYNNEISEKSEIFDDQFSVERPDGSNFTLKIRSTKLEDSAMYFCASSERGGTSYEQYFGPGTRLTVT.

This chain uses TRBV28 with TRBJ2-5; D tentatively fits TRBD1 or TRBD2 (5 bases each). Per germline, CDR1 MDHEN and CDR2 SYDVKM. With 10 bases removed from V and 7 bases from J, the gap between germline ends came to 13 bases. The CDR3 totals 11 residues. This CDR3 is CATTLGVTQYF. DNA of the CDR3: TGTGCCACCACACTAGGGGTGACCCAGTACTTC.

The chain employs TRBV7-9 and TRBJ2-7, with 9 positions matching TRBD2. There are 17 residues in the CDR3. V shed 5 bases and J 0 bases; nucleotides not matched to a gene: 11. CDR1 SEHNR and CDR2 FQNEAQ come from the germline V gene (reference sequence). In DNA form, the CDR3 reads TGTGCCAGCAGCCCTAGGGTAGCGGGAGCATTCTCCTACGAGCAGTACTTC. It encodes CASSPRVAGAFSYEQYF. Using reference TRBV7-9 and TRBJ2-7 for the parts outside the CDR3, the full variable domain is DTGVSQNPRHKITKRGQNVTFRCDPISEHNRLYWYRQTLGQGPEFLTYFQNEAQLEKSRLLSDRFSAERPKGSFSTLEIQRTEQGDSAMYLCASSPRVAGAFSYEQYFGPGTRLTVT.

This rearrangement joins TRBV28 to TRBJ1-5; D is uncertain. Deletions cut 0 bases from V and 4 bases from J, with 7 bases between. Germline V gives CDR1 MDHEN, CDR2 SYDVKM. This CDR3 contains 14 residues. This CDR3 is CASSLWAANQPQHF. The CDR3 DNA reads as TGTGCCAGCAGTTTATGGGCAGCGAATCAGCCCCAGCATTTT.

This chain uses TRBV11-3 with TRBJ2-7; a possible D gene is TRBD1 (7 bases). The CDR3 has 16 residues. Germline V gene lookup returns CDR1 SGHNT and CDR2 YENEEA. V was pared by 4 bases and J by 2 bases, with 18 bases between. The CDR3 DNA follows: TGTGCCAGCAGCTCCCCAGGGGGGCCCGTACCCTACGAGCAGTACTTC. This gives the protein CASSSPGGPVPYEQYF.

The chain joins TRBV7-6 to TRBJ2-7, with 10 bases matching TRBD2. CDR3 length equals 16 residues. The germline gives CDR1 SGHVS, CDR2 FNYEAQ. Unmatched junction bases numbered 7, after V lost 0 bases and J lost 5 bases. CDR3 sequence: CASSLAGGLATHEQYF. DNA of the CDR3: TGTGCCAGCAGCTTAGCGGGGGGACTAGCGACCCACGAGCAGTACTTC.

The chain employs TRBV6-5 and TRBJ1-1; TRBD1 matches 7 bases. J gave up 4 bases and V 7 bases, and 12 bases lay outside the gene matches. This CDR3 contains 15 residues. CDR1 and CDR2 (germline): MNHEY, SVGAGI. The CDR3 sequence: CASKLGRGQATEAFF. CDR3 DNA: TGTGCCAGCAAACTGGGGAGGGGGCAGGCCACTGAAGCTTTCTTT.

This sequence joins TRBV2 and TRBJ2-1; D is ambiguous. The V gene lost 3 bases and the J gene lost 6 bases, with 18 bases spanning the gap. The CDR3 length is 16 residues. The germline V gene has CDR1 SNHLY and CDR2 FYNNEI. The DNA for the CDR3 is TGTGCCAGCAGTGAGTATTGGACCAAACCTGCCAATGAGCAGTTCTTC. Its translation is CASSEYWTKPANEQFF.

The chain combines TRBV15 with TRBJ1-2, with 9 bases matching TRBD1. CDR1 and CDR2 from the germline V gene are LNHNV and YYDKDF (reference sequence). Losses at the gene ends were 0 bases for V and 7 bases for J; bases not matched to a gene: 3. The CDR3 totals 14 residues. The CDR3 spells CATSRDETGGGYTF. CDR3 DNA: TGTGCCACCAGCAGAGATGAGACAGGGGGTGGCTACACCTTC. The entire variable domain, with the rest obtained from reference TRBV15 and TRBJ1-2, is as follows: DAMVIQNPRYQVTQFGKPVTLSCSQTLNHNVMYWYQQKSSQAPKLLFHYYDKDFNNEADTPDNFQSRRPNTSFCFLDIRSPGLGDTAMYLCATSRDETGGGYTFGSGTRLTVV.

The chain recombines TRBV6-4 with TRBJ1-6, with D possibly matching TRBD1 (5 bases). The V gene's germline CDR1 is MRHNA and CDR2 SNTAGT. Trimming stripped 0 bases from V and 7 bases from J, with 10 bases between. The CDR3 consists of 15 residues. The CDR3 DNA reads as TGTGCCAGCAGTGACTCGCAGGGTGGCAATTCACCCCTCCACTTT. Amino acids: CASSDSQGGNSPLHF.

This sequence joins TRBV6-1 and TRBJ2-7; tentatively, D is TRBD1 (5 bases). This CDR3 has 13 residues. Germline V CDR1 and CDR2: MNHNS, SASEGT. Trimming cost V 8 bases and J 0 bases, with 11 bases left between them. The CDR3, as DNA: TGTGCCAGCTTTACAGGTAGCTCCTACGAGCAGTACTTC. Encoded protein: CASFTGSSYEQYF.

The V call is TRBV15, the J call TRBJ2-7; 8 nucleotides align to TRBD2. CDR1 is LNHNV, CDR2 YYDKDF, per germline (reference sequence). With 6 bases clipped from V and 3 bases from J, the junction kept 7 bases outside the gene matches. CDR3 length: 14 amino acids. The CDR3 coding sequence is TGTGCCACCAGTAAAAGCGGGAGCGGCTACGAGCAGTACTTC. It encodes CATSKSGSGYEQYF.

This clone is labeled as medium-sized (0.01 to 0.1%). The J gene is TRBJ1-2, the V gene TRBV28, with a possible D match to TRBD1 (5 bases). CDR1 is MDHEN and CDR2 is SYDVKM in the germline V gene. CDR3 size: 13 residues. Trimming removed 10 bases at V and 4 bases at J, with 16 bases between. In DNA, the CDR3 is TGTGCCATCCGTGGGGCGTCGAGCTATGGCTACACCTTC. Amino acids: CAIRGASSYGYTF.

The chain has TRBV7-8 and TRBJ2-1; TRBD2 agrees at 7 bases. This CDR3 region has 13 residues. V trimming: 6 bases; J trimming: 4 bases; junction bases outside the gene matches: 3. Germline V gene data show CDR1 as SGHVS and CDR2 as FQNEAQ. The CDR3: CASSISGYNEQFF. CDR3 in DNA: TGTGCCAGCAGTATTAGCGGGTACAATGAGCAGTTCTTC.

This clone was counted a single time. V and J are TRBV7-9 and TRBJ2-7; D possibly uses TRBD1 or TRBD2 (5 bases each). This CDR3 is 15 amino acids long. The V gene's germline CDR1 is SEHNR and CDR2 FQNEAQ (reference sequence). V was clipped by 5 bases and J by 1 base, with 15 bases between them. This CDR3 reads CASSTDGEGSYEQYF. DNA for the CDR3: TGTGCCAGCAGCACCGATGGTGAGGGGTCCTACGAGCAGTACTTC.